A single sample gave rise to the 24 T cell receptor beta chains below, sequenced in a study of cytomegalovirus exposure and HLA in healthy donors. Produced via immunoSEQ multiplex PCR; TCRdb's table is partial and in-frame only. This sample has approximately 230,000 clones, with roughly 84% found just once. The source material was PBMCs. Every receptor here comes from a young man in good health and CMV-seropositive.

The V and J genes are TRBV6-5 and TRBJ2-7; D is undetermined. Germline V CDR1 and CDR2: MNHEY, SVGAGI. The V end was cut by 5 bases, the J end by 3 bases, with 14 bases between. This CDR3 is built from 14 residues. CDR3 DNA: TGTGCCAGCAGTCTACTCATAGGGAACTACGAGCAGTACTTC. Encoded protein: CASSLLIGNYEQYF.

This clone was counted only a few times. The V gene is TRBV5-4, the J gene TRBJ2-6, with 9 bases fitting TRBD1. Germline CDR1 SGHNT, CDR2 YYREEE (reference sequence). V trimming: 10 bases; J trimming: 1 base; junction bases outside the gene matches: 6. The CDR3 length is 15 residues. The CDR3 spells CAVGQGRSGANVLTF. CDR3 nucleotides: TGTGCCGTCGGACAGGGGAGGTCTGGGGCCAACGTCCTGACTTTC.

The chain is built from TRBV25-1 and TRBJ1-1, with D unclear. The CDR3 contains 15 residues. Germline V gene sequence: CDR1 MGHDK, CDR2 SYGVNS. Trimming took off 3 bases at V and 1 base at J, with 12 bases between the two ends. This CDR3 reads CASSELTEGNTEAFF. As DNA, the CDR3 is TGTGCCAGCAGTGAGCTAACTGAGGGGAACACTGAAGCTTTCTTT.

The chain links TRBV5-1 to TRBJ2-7; 11 nucleotides agree with TRBD1. The trim removed 4 bases at V and 3 bases at J, leaving 15 bases unmatched. Germline CDR1 reads SGHRS; CDR2 reads YFSETQ. This CDR3 spans 18 amino acids. The CDR3, as DNA: TGCGCCAGCAGCCTCACGGCTACTGGGACAGGGGGTGTCTACGAGCAGTACTTC. Its protein product is CASSLTATGTGGVYEQYF.

The CDR3 protein is CASSVGEGASTDTQYF. Here the CDR3 DNA reads TGTGCCAGCAGCGTAGGAGAGGGGGCGAGCACAGATACGCAGTATTTT. The chain recombines TRBV9 with TRBJ2-3; 7 bases align to TRBD1. The junction had 4 bases not matched to a gene; V was cut back by 0 bases and J by 0 bases. CDR3 length equals 16 residues. Per the germline V gene, CDR1 is SGDLS and CDR2 is YYNGEE.

The V and J genes are TRBV20-1 and TRBJ2-7; D is unresolved. V was cut by 7 bases and J by 1 base, with 8 bases left in between. This CDR3 comprises 11 residues. The germline CDR1 and CDR2 sequences are DFQATT and SNEGSKA (reference sequence). CDR3 in DNA: TGCAGTGGAACGGATTCCTACGAGCAGTACTTC. Its protein is CSGTDSYEQYF.

This clone came up a few times. The chain employs TRBV21-1 and TRBJ2-7; the table's D call of TRBD1 was not tested on the DNA. TRBV21-1 is a known pseudogene. This CDR3 has 15 residues. The CDR3 DNA reads TGTGCCAGCAGCAAAAGGTTCCAGGGTGGGCTCGAGCAGTACTTC. Translating gives CASSKRFQGGLEQYF.

This clone was recorded once. This chain connects TRBV15 to TRBJ2-7; no firm D call. This CDR3 has 15 residues. Germline assignment: CDR1 LNHNV and CDR2 YYDKDF (reference sequence). V lost 0 bases to trimming and J lost 1 base, with 10 bases between them. The DNA of the CDR3 is TGTGCCACCAGCAGAGATGGACGAGGATCCTACGAGCAGTACTTC. It yields the protein CATSRDGRGSYEQYF.

This chain connects TRBV5-1 to TRBJ2-7; TRBD1 agrees at 8 bases. Trimming took 2 bases from V and 6 from J; bases not matched to a gene: 19. Per germline, CDR1 SGHRS and CDR2 YFSETQ. CDR3 length: 18 amino acids. Here the CDR3 reads CASSFRLTGENRKAEQYF. The CDR3 DNA is TGCGCCAGCAGCTTTAGGTTGACAGGGGAGAATCGAAAAGCCGAGCAGTACTTC.

This clone is labeled as medium-sized. Distinct nucleotide sequences in the sample also encode this CDR3. The chain joins TRBV11-2 to TRBJ1-1; tentatively, D is TRBD1 (6 bases). The germline CDR1 and CDR2 sequences are SGHAT and FQNNGV. Deletions cut 3 bases from V and 4 bases from J, with 12 bases between. The CDR3 extends over 14 amino acids. The CDR3 spells CASSLEGVGTEAFF. The CDR3 DNA sequence: TGTGCCAGCAGCTTGGAGGGGGTAGGCACTGAAGCTTTCTTT.

The chain recombines TRBV5-1 with TRBJ1-1, with TRBD1 matching 7 bases. Per the germline V gene, CDR1 is SGHRS and CDR2 is YFSETQ. V gave up 4 bases and J gave up 0 bases; unmatched junction bases: 3. The length of the CDR3 is 14 residues. As DNA, the CDR3 is TGCGCCAGCAGCGGGGGGACAGTGAACACTGAAGCTTTCTTT. It encodes CASSGGTVNTEAFF.

This chain links TRBV5-1 with TRBJ2-1, with 12 bases that match TRBD1. J was trimmed by 5 bases and V by 0 bases; bases with no gene match: 6. The CDR3 has 17 amino acids. The V gene's germline CDR1 is SGHRS and CDR2 YFSETQ. The CDR3 nucleotides are TGCGCCAGCAGCTTGGGGGACAGGGGGCTGACTAACAATGAGCAGTTCTTC. This sequence encodes CASSLGDRGLTNNEQFF.

This rearrangement joins TRBV10-2 to TRBJ2-1; 7 bases line up with TRBD2. The V and J ends lost 6 bases and 9 bases, in that order; junction bases with no gene match: 8. This CDR3 is 13 amino acids long. Germline loops: CDR1 WSHSY, CDR2 SAAADI. CDR3 nucleotides: TGCGCCAGCAGCCCCGCCGGGACTATTGAGCAGTTCTTC. It codes for CASSPAGTIEQFF.

The chain joins TRBV9 to TRBJ2-3, with 7 bases lining up with TRBD2. The CDR3 contains 16 residues. Germline V gives CDR1 SGDLS, CDR2 YYNGEE. V was pared by 1 base and J by 0 bases, with 5 bases of the junction left unmatched. CDR3 in DNA: TGTGCCAGCAGCGTAACGAGGGAGGGAAGCACAGATACGCAGTATTTT. Its translation: CASSVTREGSTDTQYF.

The chain uses TRBV15 and TRBJ1-2, with 9 bases lining up with TRBD1. The CDR3 sequence is 17 residues long. CDR1 LNHNV and CDR2 YYDKDF come from the germline V gene (reference sequence). Unmatched junction bases numbered 7, after V lost 2 bases and J lost 0 bases. CDR3 DNA: TGTGCCACCAGCAGACGGACAGGGGCTTGGACTAACTATGGCTACACCTTC. It yields the protein CATSRRTGAWTNYGYTF.

The V call is TRBV27, the J call TRBJ1-1; 7 nucleotides align to TRBD1. V trimming: 2 bases; J trimming: 5 bases; junction bases outside the gene matches: 8. This CDR3 is 15 amino acids long. Germline V CDR1 and CDR2: MNHEY, SMNVEV (reference sequence). The CDR3 DNA reads as TGTGCCAGCAGTTTAGGGAACAGGGGTTATACTGAAGCTTTCTTT. Amino acids: CASSLGNRGYTEAFF.

The V gene is TRBV27, the J gene TRBJ1-5; D is unclear. CDR3 length: 13 amino acids. The ends were cut back, 3 bases at V and 5 bases at J, with 8 bases in the middle. Germline CDR1 is MNHEY and CDR2 is SMNVEV (reference sequence). The CDR3 coding sequence is TGTGCCAGCAGTTTGACGGGAGATCAGCCCCAGCATTTT. Translating it yields CASSLTGDQPQHF.

The chain joins TRBV19 to TRBJ2-7, with 8 bases that match TRBD2. The V gene's germline CDR1 is LNHDA and CDR2 SQIVND (reference sequence). Germline trimming cut 3 bases from V and 7 bases from J; bases unmatched to any gene: 2. The CDR3 is 12 amino acids. The CDR3 DNA is TGTGCCAGTAGTATGGGACTAGGAGAGCAGTACTTC. It yields the protein CASSMGLGEQYF.

The chain couples TRBV5-4 to TRBJ2-5, with a possible D match to TRBD1 (6 bases). V shed 5 bases and J shed 4 bases, with 21 bases lying between them. Per germline, CDR1 SGHNT and CDR2 YYREEE (reference sequence). The CDR3 sequence is 16 residues long. The CDR3 sequence is CASSSGTSVRGETQYF. The CDR3, as DNA: TGTGCCAGCAGTTCCGGGACATCGGTTCGCGGAGAGACCCAGTACTTC. Combining the CDR3 with reference TRBV5-4 and TRBJ2-5 gives the whole variable domain ETGVTQSPTHLIKTRGQQVTLRCSSQSGHNTVSWYQQALGQGPQFIFQYYREEENGRGNFPPRFSGLQFPNYSSELNVNALELDDSALYLCASSSGTSVRGETQYFGPGTRLLVL.

The chain uses TRBV6-5 and TRBJ1-4, with D possibly TRBD1 on 5 matching bases. Germline lookup yields CDR1 MNHEY and CDR2 SVGAGI. The V end lost 6 bases, the J end lost 10 bases, and 21 bases lay between the germline ends. CDR3 size: 15 residues. DNA for the CDR3: TGTGCCAGCAGGCTAAACCGGGACCTCGGTGGAAAACTGTTTTTT. It specifies CASRLNRDLGGKLFF.

This clone appeared once. The genes are TRBV14 and TRBJ2-1; TRBD2 matches at 12 bases. The germline V gene encodes CDR1 SGHDN and CDR2 FVKESK. V was pared by 0 bases and J by 5 bases, with 8 bases of the junction left unmatched. CDR3 size: 18 residues. CDR3 nucleotide sequence: TGTGCCAGCAGCCAAGAAGGGTTTCTAGCGGGAGGGAACAATGAGCAGTTCTTC. Translated, it gives CASSQEGFLAGGNNEQFF. The full variable domain, with the rest looked up from reference TRBV14 and TRBJ2-1, is EAGVTQFPSHSVIEKGQTVTLRCDPISGHDNLYWYRRVMGKEIKFLLHFVKESKQDESGMPNNRFLAERTGGTYSTLKVQPAELEDSGVYFCASSQEGFLAGGNNEQFFGPGTRLTVL.

The V gene is TRBV6-1, the J gene TRBJ1-2; no clear D. Germline V gene lookup returns CDR1 MNHNS and CDR2 SASEGT. Deletions cut 2 bases from V and 6 bases from J, with 13 bases between. This CDR3 contains 14 residues. CDR3 residues: CASSEYVTPDGYTF. In nucleotides, the CDR3 is TGTGCCAGCAGTGAATATGTGACACCGGATGGCTACACCTTC.

This chain connects TRBV4-3 to TRBJ2-1; TRBD2 matches at 14 bases. J was trimmed by 9 bases and V by 4 bases; bases with no gene match: 5. Germline assignment: CDR1 LGHNA and CDR2 YSLEER. This CDR3 region has 15 residues. In nucleotides, the CDR3 is TGCGCCAGCAGCCTGCGACTAGCGGGAGGGACTGAGCAGTTCTTC. Protein product: CASSLRLAGGTEQFF.

A single count supports this clone. The chain uses TRBV9 and TRBJ2-7; 8 bases are a match to TRBD2. CDR3 size: 14 residues. Trimming cost V 2 bases and J 4 bases; bases outside gene matches: 5. Germline lookup yields CDR1 SGDLS and CDR2 YYNGEE. This CDR3 is CASSVGRAGYEQYF. CDR3 nucleotides: TGTGCCAGCAGCGTCGGGAGGGCGGGGTACGAGCAGTACTTC.